The source of this T cell receptor beta chain is a study of T cell responses to AZD1222 COVID-19 vaccine. With regard to this clone: Its antigen remains unidentified.

This CDR3 is 16 amino acids long. CDR1 and CDR2 (germline): MNHEY, SVGEGT. V lost 2 bases to trimming and J lost 4 bases, with 12 bases between them. Data came from immunoSEQ multiplex PCR; TCRdb stores just in-frame clones and leaves some out. The table has 80,000 to 130,000 clones, around nine tenths seen once. Whole-study results and caveats: Spike regions recognized by vaccine-associated CD4 TCRs spanned the protein, led by 160-218 and 743-854. After the peak T cell response, and only then, were repertoires sampled. Mostly white British, mostly female donors; authors suggested clonal diversity may be underestimated.

Specimen: peripheral blood, collected on day 0 of AZD1222 vaccination. The clonotype originates from an adult in good health. The rearrangement uses TRBV6-2 or TRBV6-3 and TRBJ1-6, with D possibly TRBD1 on 6 matching bases. The CDR3 nucleotides read TGTGCCAGCAGTTACGCGTGGGACATATATAATTCACCCCTCCACTTT. Translating it yields CASSYAWDIYNSPLHF.